This TCR beta chain was obtained from a study of cytomegalovirus exposure and HLA in healthy donors. The primer mix had 60 Vbeta and 13 Jbeta primers. Authors' methods: Later, an analysis found tens of millions of unique TCR beta chains, and 10 million to 11 million of these were shared. Assay: immunoSEQ multiplex PCR; the TCRdb copy retains only in-frame clones and omits some. V and J calls and clone size are those listed in that table; D and trimming were worked out from the DNA. The repertoire holds some 120,000 clones, with 73% as singletons. The sequenced material came from PBMCs. The sequence was collected from a man between 60 and 70 years old in good health and CMV-seropositive.

CDR3 region: CSAHRDRDEAFF. The CDR3 region has the DNA TGCAGCGCCCACAGGGACAGGGATGAAGCTTTCTTT. The chain uses TRBV29-1 and TRBJ1-1; 9 nucleotides match TRBD1. The CDR3 sequence is 12 residues long. From germline, CDR1 is SQVTM and CDR2 ANQGSEA. The V gene end was trimmed by 7 bases and the J gene end by 7 bases; junction bases not matched to a gene: 7.